Listed below are T cell receptor beta chains from one sample, sequenced in a study of T cell responses to AZD1222 COVID-19 vaccine. Assay used: immunoSEQ multiplex PCR; TCRdb lists only in-frame clones, some missing. The sample contains 90,000 or so clones, about nine tenths of which appear only once. The sample consisted of peripheral blood, taken on day 0 of AZD1222 vaccination. These receptors originate from an adult in good health. Both conserved end residues are part of each CDR3. A D gene is named only where the DNA matches it firmly. Clone size, where shown, is once, few, many, or a class for clones that have expanded.

D: NA
J: TRBJ2-1
V: TRBV4-1
size: NA
DNA: TGCGCCAGCAGCCAAGAAGGGGCGGCGAGCTCCTACAATGAGCAGTTCTTC
CDR3: CASSQEGAASSYNEQFF

D: NA
J: TRBJ2-7
V: TRBV6-5
size: NA
DNA: TGTGCCAGCAGCCGACAGGGAGGCGAGCAGTACTTC
CDR3: CASSRQGGEQYF

D: TRBD2
J: TRBJ2-7
V: TRBV6-5
size: NA
DNA: TGTGCCAGCAGTAGCCTAGCGGGGGGCCTGGAGCAGTACTTC
CDR3: CASSSLAGGLEQYF

D: NA
J: TRBJ1-4
V: TRBV15
size: NA
DNA: TGTGCCACCAGCGAGCCAGGTGATTCCCGTACTAATGAAAAACTGTTTTTT
CDR3: CATSEPGDSRTNEKLFF

D: TRBD1
J: TRBJ1-2
V: TRBV27
size: NA
DNA: TGTGCCAGCAGTCCCCTGAGAAGGACAGGGGAAAACTATGGCTACACCTTC
CDR3: CASSPLRRTGENYGYTF

D: NA
J: TRBJ2-2
V: TRBV5-4
size: NA
DNA: TGTGCCAGCAGCAGCCCCTTTTCCGGGGAGCTGTTTTTT
CDR3: CASSSPFSGELFF

D: TRBD1
J: TRBJ1-6
V: TRBV3-1/TRBV3-2
size: few
DNA: TGTGCCAGCAGCCGCCAGGGGGGAGCCTATAATTCACCCCTCCACTTT
CDR3: CASSRQGGAYNSPLHF

D: NA
J: TRBJ1-4
V: TRBV19
size: NA
DNA: TGTGCCAGTAGTATACGAAAAGGGGCCCGGGCCCTGCATGAAAAACTGTTTTTT
CDR3: CASSIRKGARALHEKLFF

D: TRBD1
J: TRBJ1-1
V: TRBV5-1
size: once
DNA: TGCGCCAGCAGCTCGGATGGACAGGCGGGGACTGAAGCTTTCTTT
CDR3: CASSSDGQAGTEAFF

D: NA
J: TRBJ1-1
V: TRBV10-3
size: NA
DNA: TGTGCCATCAGTGAGTCCGGGGGGCAGTTGAACACTGAAGCTTTCTTT
CDR3: CAISESGGQLNTEAFF